This T cell receptor (beta chain) stems from a study of blood T cell repertoires in COVID-19 (dated by TCRdb to 2020 to 2021). Study-wide context: Samples from collaborators originated in the United States, Italy and Spain and spanned both the acute and convalescent phases of COVID-19. The prospective study material was composed of cDNA or gDNA derived from T cells, B-cell-depleted T cells, or PBMCs. Deeply sampled blood TCRbeta repertoires from subjects exposed to, actively infected with, or recovered from COVID-19 were included in the dataset. The repertoires were released in a freely available public database intended as a resource for research on the immune response to SARS-CoV-2. The samples were drawn from two sources: the first 160 participants of the ongoing ImmuneRACE study, and 1,254 subjects contributed by 6 global collaborators. Nearly every sample came with metadata listing a de-identified subject ID, COVID-19 status, age in years and sex. Where HLA class I and class II types were available, the types were taken from metadata supplied by the sample provider, not from assay-based typing.

TCRbeta CDR3 regions were amplified from genomic DNA by means of the immunoSEQ Assay, a bias-controlled multiplex PCR. The paper's processing steps were these. Nucleated cell counts per sample were estimated from amplification of reference gene primers within the assay. Sequence reads were collapsed and filtered to measure the absolute abundance of every unique TCRbeta CDR3 rearrangement. For each sample, productive Simpson clonality was calculated by taking the square root of Simpson's diversity index across productive rearrangements. TCRdb provides this immuneACCESS table in a form limited to in-frame rearrangements. Some clones are lacking; in checked studies, under half of them reflect an unresolved V gene, and why the rest are absent is not known. V and J calls plus clone size are reproduced from that table; the DNA served to infer D and trimming. The sample profile shows about 200,000 clones; 82% of them were found once. The ten largest clones represent about 7.8% of the sample.

The table lists this clone with a few counts. It lacks a known antigen. Base qualities are not recorded, but no much larger clone differs from it by a single base. From the cysteine up to the phenylalanine, the CDR3 has a length of 15 residues. Just CDR3 DNA is preserved here, 45 bases in frame from base 1. V is reduced by 5 bases and J by 0 bases, leaving a spacing of 11 bases between them. Per the germline V gene (reference sequence), LGHDT is the CDR1 and YNNKEL is the CDR2. Here is what the overall study found, with its caveats: Clinical and demographic metadata were provided uncurated, with the amount varying by source and participant.

At one collaborating source in Seattle, patients were enrolled during active infection and were followed longitudinally through the course of disease. Collaborating institutions collected whole blood in K2EDTA tubes following their own protocols. For TCRbeta analysis, collaborators shipped samples in one of three forms: frozen whole blood, isolated PBMCs, or DNA extracted from either of those sample types. This TCR came from a woman aged 55 to 70 with COVID-19, enrolled during active disease. The sequenced sample was peripheral blood. The chain is assembled from TRBV3-1 (or the pseudogene TRBV3-2) and TRBJ1-3; matching of 5 bases hints at TRBD1 as the D gene. The DNA sequence follows: TGTGCCAGCAGCTCGACAGCCGTCTCTGGAAACACCATATATTTT. Protein translation: CASSSTAVSGNTIYF.